The table lists the clone carrying this TCR beta chain with a count of one. Its cognate antigen is unknown. Despite likely unrecorded immune exposures, the donors were nominally healthy at the time of sampling. Germline V lookup: CDR1 LGHNA, CDR2 YNFKEQ. V was clipped by 1 base and J by 6 bases, with 19 bases between them. The CDR3 spans 17 residues. In the PCR, 60 Vbeta and 13 Jbeta primers were used. Authors' methods: The authors later counted approximately 80 million unique TCR beta chains, about 11 million of them shared. Assay: immunoSEQ multiplex PCR; the TCRdb copy retains only in-frame clones and omits some. That table supplies the V and J calls and clone size; D and trimming were determined from the DNA. This sample carries around 120,000 clones, around 80% of them seen once, and the ten largest clones take 2.5% to 3%. The data stem from a study of cytomegalovirus exposure and HLA in healthy donors.

Whole-study findings and limits: Sequencing likely produced, as an artifact, a cluster of highly shared sequence variants. Researchers counted approximately 160 TCR beta chains as cytomegalovirus-associated.

The chain couples TRBV4-2 to TRBJ1-5; possible D gene TRBD1, 6 bases. Material for sequencing was PBMCs. This TCR came from a boy aged 2-9 years in good health and CMV-seronegative. CDR3 in amino acids: CASSQVGHRDISQPQHF. The CDR3 nucleotides read TGTGCCAGCAGCCAAGTTGGTCACAGGGATATTAGTCAGCCCCAGCATTTT.